This T cell receptor beta chain was retrieved from a study of cytomegalovirus exposure and HLA in healthy donors. General observations from the study: The study labeled 164 TCR beta chains cytomegalovirus-associated. In a later analysis, at a false discovery rate of 0.05, over 15,000 TCR beta sequences matched HLA alleles. Some public TCRs appeared in many individuals, while most sequences were rare.

As regards this clone: As yet, its antigen is unknown. Other DNA sequences within the sample encode an identical CDR3.

The PCR was carried out with 60 Vbeta primers and 13 Jbeta primers. Using immunoSEQ multiplex PCR, the repertoire was profiled, and TCRdb retains in-frame clones only, with some absent. Of under 200,000 clones in the sample, 80% were seen once. The CDR3 is made up of 14 amino acids. V lost 0 bases, J lost 1 base, and 8 bases lay in between. Per the germline V gene, CDR1 is SGDLS and CDR2 is YYNGEE. The sequence derives from a man between 25 and 39 years old in good health and CMV-seronegative. The chain combines TRBV9 with TRBJ2-7; D is uncertain. Specimen: PBMCs. The CDR3 region has the DNA TGTGCCAGCAGCGTAGGCAGCAGGTCCTACGAGCAGTACTTC. Translation gives CASSVGSRSYEQYF.